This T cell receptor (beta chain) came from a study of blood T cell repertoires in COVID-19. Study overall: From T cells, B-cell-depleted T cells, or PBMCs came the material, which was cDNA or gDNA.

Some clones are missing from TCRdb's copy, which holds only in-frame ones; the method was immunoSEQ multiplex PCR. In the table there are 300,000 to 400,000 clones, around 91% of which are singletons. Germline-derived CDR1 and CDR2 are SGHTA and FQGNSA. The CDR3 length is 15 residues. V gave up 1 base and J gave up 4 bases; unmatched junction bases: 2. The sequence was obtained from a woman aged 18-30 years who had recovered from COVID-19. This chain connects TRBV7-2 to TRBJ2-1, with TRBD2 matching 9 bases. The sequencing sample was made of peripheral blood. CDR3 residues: CASSLVAGAYNEQFF. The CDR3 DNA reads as TGTGCCAGCAGCTTAGTAGCGGGAGCTTACAATGAGCAGTTCTTC.